Listed below are T cell receptor beta chains from one sample, sequenced in a study of blood T cells in healthy people across ages. TCRdb reanalysed the 5' RACE reads using MiXCR and keeps one entry per CDR3 protein. The data contain 350,000 to 450,000 distinct CDR3 sequences, roughly half of them singletons. The specimen sequenced was blood. The receptors were sampled from a man aged 55 to 70 in good health. Each CDR3 is given with its conserved first and last residue. Fields, in order: D gene, clone size, J gene, V gene, CDR3 DNA, CDR3 protein. A D gene is named only where the DNA matches it firmly. Expanded clones are given a class, and other clones once, few, many or no size at all.

- | - | TRBJ2-7 | TRBV20-1 | TGCAGTGCTAGCCCGGGACACCCTTACGAGCAGTACTTC | CSASPGHPYEQYF
- | - | TRBJ2-5 | TRBV2 | TGTGCCAGCGGCGGCGGGGGCCTCCAAGAGACCCAGTACTTC | CASGGGGLQETQYF
- | - | TRBJ2-7 | TRBV6-1 | TGTGCCAGCAGTGCCACGTCCTACGAGCAGTACTTC | CASSATSYEQYF
TRBD2 | - | TRBJ2-5 | TRBV3-1 | TGTGCCAGCAGCCAAGGACTAGCAGCGGAGACCCAGTACTTC | CASSQGLAAETQYF
- | - | TRBJ2-1 | TRBV12-3/TRBV12-4 | TGTGCCAGCATGATCGGGGCGGTTACCTACAATGAGCAGTTCTTC | CASMIGAVTYNEQFF
- | few | TRBJ2-5 | TRBV6-2/TRBV6-3 | TGTGCCAGCAGTCCCACCCCCCGGGTGGAGACCCAGTACTTC | CASSPTPRVETQYF
- | - | TRBJ2-1 | TRBV14 | TGTGCCAGCAGCCAAGACGAGCTCGGGAATGAGCAGTTCTTC | CASSQDELGNEQFF
- | - | TRBJ2-1 | TRBV20-1 | TGCAGTGCTAGAGATAAAGGTAGTGGGCTAGGGGTTGAGCAGTTCTTC | CSARDKGSGLGVEQFF
- | few | TRBJ2-1 | TRBV7-2 | TGTGCCAGCAGCTTAGCGCTCGGGGAGCAGTTCTTC | CASSLALGEQFF
TRBD2 | - | TRBJ2-7 | TRBV6-1 | TGTGCCAGCGGGGAGGGGAGGGCATACGAGCAGTACTTC | CASGEGRAYEQYF
- | - | TRBJ1-2 | TRBV7-9 | TGTGCCAGCAGCGGGGAGGTGGGGAACTATGGCTACACCTTC | CASSGEVGNYGYTF
- | few | TRBJ2-1 | TRBV10-2 | TGCGCCAGCAGCGAAGCCACACGTGAGCAGTTCTTC | CASSEATREQFF
- | - | TRBJ2-2 | TRBV7-6 | TGTGCCACCAGGTTTGAGGGGGGCGCGAACACCGGGGAGCTGTTTTTT | CATRFEGGANTGELFF
- | - | TRBJ2-3 | TRBV25-1 | TGTGCCAGCAGTTCCACACCGGCGAGCACAGATACGCAGTATTTT | CASSSTPASTDTQYF
- | - | TRBJ2-7 | TRBV7-2 | TGTGCCAGCAGCTTAGCTGGGCAGGGCTCAAATTCCTACGAGCAGTACTTC | CASSLAGQGSNSYEQYF
TRBD2 | - | TRBJ2-1 | TRBV7-9 | TGTGCCAGCACCCGGGGTAGCGGGGGGAATGAGCAGTTCTTC | CASTRGSGGNEQFF
- | - | TRBJ2-1 | TRBV29-1 | TGCAGCGTTGAAGACGGTGTTCAGGGTGCCAATGAGCAGTTCTTC | CSVEDGVQGANEQFF
- | few | TRBJ2-7 | TRBV20-1 | TGCAGTGCTAGATCTCAAAATAACTACGAGCAGTACTTC | CSARSQNNYEQYF
- | many | TRBJ2-7 | TRBV12-3/TRBV12-4 | TGTGCCAGCGGATTAGCGGACTCCTACGAGCAGTACTTC | CASGLADSYEQYF
- | - | TRBJ2-7 | TRBV7-9 | TGTGCCAGCAGCTTCGAGGGTGGCGAGCAGTACTTC | CASSFEGGEQYF
TRBD2 | - | TRBJ2-1 | TRBV7-2 | TGTGCCAGCAGCTATAGAGGGACTAGGGGTTACAATGAGCAGTTCTTC | CASSYRGTRGYNEQFF
TRBD2 | many | TRBJ2-5 | TRBV7-9 | TGTGCCAGCAGCCCCCCGGGTAGCGGGCGCCAAGAGACCCAGTACTTC | CASSPPGSGRQETQYF
- | - | TRBJ2-1 | TRBV20-1 | TGCAGTGCTAGAACAAGCGAGGGTAGTAGCTCCTACAATGAGCAGTTCTTC | CSARTSEGSSSYNEQFF
- | - | TRBJ1-2 | TRBV3-1 | TGTGCCAGCAGCCAAGCTCTTCTGGGGTACGGCTACACCTTC | CASSQALLGYGYTF
- | - | TRBJ2-7 | TRBV12-3/TRBV12-4 | TGTGCCAGCAGTGGAGCGGCTAGAGGCGAGCAGTACTTC | CASSGAARGEQYF
- | - | TRBJ1-2 | TRBV29-1 | TGCAGCGTTGGTCTGGGGAGGGGGGTCTCGAACTATGGCTACACCTTC | CSVGLGRGVSNYGYTF
TRBD2 | - | TRBJ2-1 | TRBV5-1 | TGCGCCAGCAGCTTTACTAGCGGGGGGACCCTCAATGAGCAGTTCTTC | CASSFTSGGTLNEQFF
TRBD2 | - | TRBJ2-7 | TRBV27 | TGTGCCAGCCATCGTCACGGGGAGGGGTGGGACGAGCAGTACTTC | CASHRHGEGWDEQYF